The source of this TCR beta chain is a study of T cells in tuberculosis. Study-wide results and caveats: The TCR-beta difference was not significant; alpha differences partly reflected length.

Sequenced by immunoSEQ multiplex PCR; TCRdb stores in-frame clones only, minus some. This sample has tens of thousands of clones; just over 90% occur once, and the top ten carry approximately 7%. Documented time point: new active TB diagnosis, blood taken before or within 7 days of starting treatment. CDR3 length: 13 amino acids. Germline loops: CDR1 SNHLY, CDR2 FYNNEI. A note on this clone: Its antigen is as yet unknown.

The rearrangement links TRBV2 to TRBJ2-5; the D gene is possibly TRBD1 (6 bases). With the DNA end fitting TRBJ2-7 better, the J assignment may be wrong. The source is an adult with tuberculosis. Some clones in this sample may be carry-over from other donors' samples. The material was PBMCs, obtained at tuberculosis diagnosis. The CDR3 nucleotides are TGTGCCAGCGCTCGAGGACAGATCTACGAGCAGTACTTC. It specifies CASARGQIYEQYF.